These 8 T cell receptor beta chains came from one sample sequenced in a study of cytotoxic CD8 clonotypes in ibrutinib-treated CLL. Profiled with immunoSEQ multiplex PCR; TCRdb holds only in-frame clones, not every one. Among about 68,000 clones listed, 68% were seen once. Sample: PBMCs, taken after 12 months of ibrutinib treatment. The receptors were sampled from a human donor with chronic lymphocytic leukemia.

The J gene is TRBJ2-5, the V gene TRBV7-2, with 11 bases identical to TRBD2. The length of the CDR3 is 14 residues. V trimming: 2 bases; J trimming: 5 bases; junction bases outside the gene matches: 1. CDR1 is SGHTA and CDR2 is FQGNSA in the germline V gene. Written as DNA, the CDR3 is TGTGCCAGCAGCTTACTAGCGGGGGGTGAGACCCAGTACTTC. Residues: CASSLLAGGETQYF.

CDR3 protein: CASSPDRGGSYEQYF. The CDR3 nucleotides are TGTGCCAGCTCACCAGACAGGGGGGGGTCCTACGAGCAGTACTTC. J is TRBJ2-7 and V is TRBV18, with TRBD1 identical over 9 bases. Germline lookup yields CDR1 KGHSH and CDR2 LQKENI. J lost 1 base, V lost 2 bases, and 3 bases had no gene match. This CDR3 comprises 15 residues.

This chain connects TRBV7-3 to TRBJ2-3, with 10 nucleotides matching TRBD1. The CDR3 runs to 16 residues. V lost 0 bases, J lost 0 bases, and 0 bases stayed unmatched. Germline V gives CDR1 SGHTA, CDR2 FQGTGA. CDR3 residues: CASSLTGQGSTDTQYF. CDR3 nucleotides: TGTGCCAGCAGCTTAACGGGACAGGGGAGCACAGATACGCAGTATTTT.

This clone was observed a single time. The V gene is TRBV30, the J gene TRBJ2-5; 7 nucleotides line up with TRBD1. The J segment lost 2 bases and the V segment lost 1 base, leaving 7 bases of the junction unmatched. The CDR3 length is 15 residues. Germline CDR1 reads GTSNPN; CDR2 reads SVGIG (reference sequence). CDR3 sequence (DNA): TGTGCCTGGAGTGGTGGGGCAGGGGGACAAGAGACCCAGTACTTC. Its translation is CAWSGGAGGQETQYF.

The rearrangement links TRBV20-1 to TRBJ1-3; no clear D gene. Trimming removed 3 bases from V and 4 bases from J, with 4 bases in between. Germline CDR1 and CDR2: DFQATT and SNEGSKA (reference sequence). This CDR3 region has 11 residues. The CDR3: CSASSGNTIYF. CDR3 sequence (DNA): TGCAGTGCTAGTTCCGGAAACACCATATATTTT.

The chain's CDR3 is CASSLVSGVVNEQYF. CDR3 coding DNA: TGTGCCAGCAGCTTAGTATCGGGGGTCGTTAACGAGCAGTACTTC. The chain couples TRBV7-9 to TRBJ2-7; tentative D call: TRBD2 (6 bases). V lost 1 base to trimming and J lost 5 bases, with 15 bases between them. Germline V CDR1 and CDR2: SEHNR, FQNEAQ (reference sequence). The CDR3 loop spans 15 amino acids. The entire variable domain, with the rest obtained from reference TRBV7-9 and TRBJ2-7, is as follows: DTGVSQNPRHKITKRGQNVTFRCDPISEHNRLYWYRQTLGQGPEFLTYFQNEAQLEKSRLLSDRFSAERPKGSFSTLEIQRTEQGDSAMYLCASSLVSGVVNEQYFGPGTRLTVT.

The chain joins TRBV7-6 to TRBJ2-3; D is uncertain. This CDR3 spans 13 amino acids. In germline, CDR1 is SGHVS, CDR2 FNYEAQ. The V end lost 5 bases, the J end lost 2 bases, and 8 bases lay between the germline ends. The CDR3 DNA reads as TGTGCCAGCAGCCCGGCCCTCACAGATACGCAGTATTTT. Its translation is CASSPALTDTQYF.

The gene calls are TRBV11-3 and TRBJ2-7; 8 bases are shared with TRBD1. There are 13 residues in the CDR3. The trim removed 4 bases at V and 6 bases at J, leaving 5 bases unmatched. The germline V gene encodes CDR1 SGHNT and CDR2 YENEEA. The chain's CDR3 is CASSWGQVGEQYF. CDR3 DNA sequence: TGTGCCAGCAGCTGGGGACAGGTCGGCGAGCAGTACTTC.